The T cell receptor (beta chain) described here comes from a study of OX40 agonist ivuxolimab in advanced cancers. TCRdb keeps only in-frame clones here, not all; method: immunoSEQ multiplex PCR. The sample lists 80,000 or so clones, about 88% seen once, with roughly 8.6% in the top ten. A history of autoimmune disease or systemic immunosuppression excluded patients. The CDR3 spans 8 residues. Per germline, CDR1 SGDLS and CDR2 YYNGEE. Trimming pared 10 bases from V and 14 bases from J, leaving 9 bases between. This sequence originates from an adult with an advanced solid tumor such as melanoma, head and neck, liver or kidney cancer. The sequencing here drew on CD4+ or CD8+ T cells sorted from blood, taken in a trial of the OX40 agonist ivuxolimab. The chain links TRBV9 to TRBJ2-2; no firm D call. The CDR3 is CARRYLFF. Here the CDR3 DNA reads TGTGCCCGTAGATATCTGTTTTTT.